This T cell receptor beta chain was documented in a study of identical twins. The table lists this clonotype with a few counts. The antigen is undetermined. The study, taken as a whole, reports: Cord blood beta clonotypes that were abundant carried fewer insertions, and memory repertoires showed no such trend. Invariant T cells like MAIT and iNKT could partly confound the zero-insertion analyses. Conclusions leaned on cross-sectional statistical analysis and did not track the same donors over time.

TCRdb processed the 5' RACE reads anew with MiXCR; each CDR3 protein has one entry. In the table there are about 530,000 distinct CDR3 sequences, roughly 15% of which are singletons. V was shortened by 3 bases and J by 2 bases, with 10 bases between the two germline ends. Germline CDR1 and CDR2: DFQATT and SNEGSKA (reference sequence). This CDR3 spans 13 amino acids. The sample was also linked to a second study, of yellow fever vaccine responses in identical twins. Per that paper: Twins reportedly showed a vaccine T cell response that seemed partly convergent and partly personalized.

The chain recombines TRBV20-1 with TRBJ1-1; D might be TRBD1 (5 bases). The specimen was CD4+ T cells sorted from blood. The TCR sequence derives from a woman under 30 in good health. CDR3 amino acids: CSASGTGNTEAFF. CDR3 nucleotide sequence: TGCAGTGCTAGTGGGACGGGTAACACTGAAGCTTTCTTT.